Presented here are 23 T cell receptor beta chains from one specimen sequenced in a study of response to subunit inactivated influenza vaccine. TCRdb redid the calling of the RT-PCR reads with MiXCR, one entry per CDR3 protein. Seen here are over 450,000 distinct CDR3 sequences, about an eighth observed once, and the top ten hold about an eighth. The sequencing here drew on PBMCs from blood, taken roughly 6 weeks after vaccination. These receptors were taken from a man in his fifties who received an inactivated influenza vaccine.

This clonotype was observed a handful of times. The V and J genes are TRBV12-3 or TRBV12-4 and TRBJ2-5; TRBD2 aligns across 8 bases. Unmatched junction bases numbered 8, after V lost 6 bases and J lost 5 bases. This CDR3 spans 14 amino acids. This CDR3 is CASSPIAGIETQYF. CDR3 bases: TGTGCCAGCAGCCCGATAGCGGGGATTGAGACCCAGTACTTC.

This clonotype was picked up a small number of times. CDR3 DNA sequence: TGCAGCGTTTCCGGCCCCTACGAGCAGTACTTC. Translation gives CSVSGPYEQYF. The chain joins TRBV29-1 to TRBJ2-7; D is uncertain. Trimming cost V 5 bases and J 2 bases, with 7 bases left between them. CDR1 and CDR2 from the germline V gene are SQVTM and ANQGSEA. This CDR3 spans 11 amino acids.

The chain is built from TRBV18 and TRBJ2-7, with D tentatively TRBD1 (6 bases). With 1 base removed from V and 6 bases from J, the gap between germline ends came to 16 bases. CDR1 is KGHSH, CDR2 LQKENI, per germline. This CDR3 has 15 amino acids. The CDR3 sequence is CASSPQLDSSSEQYF. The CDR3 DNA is TGTGCCAGCTCACCACAGTTGGACAGTTCGAGCGAGCAGTACTTC.

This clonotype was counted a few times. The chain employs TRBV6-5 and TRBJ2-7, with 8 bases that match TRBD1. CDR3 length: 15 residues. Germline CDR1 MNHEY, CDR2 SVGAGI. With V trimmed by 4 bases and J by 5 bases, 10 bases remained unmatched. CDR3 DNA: TGTGCCAGCAGTTTACAGGGACAGGCCTTCGACGAGCAGTACTTC. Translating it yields CASSLQGQAFDEQYF.

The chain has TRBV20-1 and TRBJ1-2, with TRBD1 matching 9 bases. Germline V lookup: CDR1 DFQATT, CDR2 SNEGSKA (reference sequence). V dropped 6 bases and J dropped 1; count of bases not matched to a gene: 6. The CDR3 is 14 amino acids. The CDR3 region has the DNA TGCAGTGCCCTCGGGACAGGGCTTAACTATGGCTACACCTTC. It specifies CSALGTGLNYGYTF.

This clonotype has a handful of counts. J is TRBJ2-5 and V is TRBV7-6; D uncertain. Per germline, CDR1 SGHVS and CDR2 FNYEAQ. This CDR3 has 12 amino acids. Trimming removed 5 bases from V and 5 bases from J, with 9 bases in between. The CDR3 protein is CASSADEETQYF. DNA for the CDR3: TGTGCCAGCAGCGCCGACGAGGAGACCCAGTACTTC.

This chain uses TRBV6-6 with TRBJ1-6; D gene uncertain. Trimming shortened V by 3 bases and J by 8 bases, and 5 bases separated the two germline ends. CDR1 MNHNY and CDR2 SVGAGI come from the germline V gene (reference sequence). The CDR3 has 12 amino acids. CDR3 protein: CASSYWDSPLHF. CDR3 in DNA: TGTGCCAGCAGTTATTGGGATTCACCCCTCCACTTT.

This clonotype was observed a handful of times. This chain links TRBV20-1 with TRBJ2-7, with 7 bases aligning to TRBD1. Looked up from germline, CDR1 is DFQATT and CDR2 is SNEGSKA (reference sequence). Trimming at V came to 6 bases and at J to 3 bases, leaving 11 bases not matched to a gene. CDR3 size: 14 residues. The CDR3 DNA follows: TGCAGTGCCCTCCAGGGGGTAATCTTCTACGAGCAGTACTTC. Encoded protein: CSALQGVIFYEQYF.

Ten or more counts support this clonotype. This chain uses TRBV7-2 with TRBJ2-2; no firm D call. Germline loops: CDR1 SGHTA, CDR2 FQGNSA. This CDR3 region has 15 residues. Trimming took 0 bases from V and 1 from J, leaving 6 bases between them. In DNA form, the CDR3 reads TGTGCCAGCAGCTTAGCGGGCATGAACACCGGGGAGCTGTTTTTT. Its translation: CASSLAGMNTGELFF. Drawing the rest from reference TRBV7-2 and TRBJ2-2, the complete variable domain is GAGVSQSPSNKVTEKGKDVELRCDPISGHTALYWYRQSLGQGLEFLIYFQGNSAPDKSGLPSDRFSAERTGGSVSTLTIQRTQQEDSAVYLCASSLAGMNTGELFFGEGSRLTVL.

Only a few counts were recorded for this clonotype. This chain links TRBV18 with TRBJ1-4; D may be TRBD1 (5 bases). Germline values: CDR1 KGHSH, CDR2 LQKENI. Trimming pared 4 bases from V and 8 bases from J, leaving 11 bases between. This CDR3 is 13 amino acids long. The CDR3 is CASSRGTQEKLFF. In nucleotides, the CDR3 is TGTGCCAGCTCACGCGGGACGCAGGAAAAACTGTTTTTT.

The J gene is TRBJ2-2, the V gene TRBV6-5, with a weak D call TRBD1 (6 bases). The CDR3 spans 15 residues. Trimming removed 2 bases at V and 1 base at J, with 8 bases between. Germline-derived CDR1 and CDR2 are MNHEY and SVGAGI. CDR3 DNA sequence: TGTGCCAGCAGTTACGGACAGATGAACACCGGGGAGCTGTTTTTT. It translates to CASSYGQMNTGELFF.

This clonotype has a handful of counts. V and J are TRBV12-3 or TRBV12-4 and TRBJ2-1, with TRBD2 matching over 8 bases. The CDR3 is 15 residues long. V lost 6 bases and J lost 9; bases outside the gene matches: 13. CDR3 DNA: TGTGCCAGCAGCCGAGGGAGGCGCGGGAGGAGTGAGCAGTTCTTC. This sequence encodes CASSRGRRGRSEQFF.

The CDR3 loop is CASSQVLGGRIGTDTQYF. CDR3 nucleotide sequence: TGCGCCAGCAGCCAAGTTCTAGGCGGGAGAATTGGCACAGATACGCAGTATTTT. The chain links TRBV4-3 to TRBJ2-3; 7 positions match TRBD2. Germline CDR1 reads LGHNA; CDR2 reads YSLEER. V lost 1 base and J lost 1; bases outside the gene matches: 11. The CDR3 has 18 residues.

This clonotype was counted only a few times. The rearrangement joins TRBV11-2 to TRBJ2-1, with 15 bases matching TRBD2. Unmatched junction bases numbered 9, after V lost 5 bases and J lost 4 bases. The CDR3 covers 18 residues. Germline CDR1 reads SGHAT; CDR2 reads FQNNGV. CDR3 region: CASSPFGLAGGRYNEQFF. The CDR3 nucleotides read TGTGCCAGCAGCCCGTTCGGACTAGCGGGAGGGAGATACAATGAGCAGTTCTTC. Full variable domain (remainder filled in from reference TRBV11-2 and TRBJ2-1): EAGVAQSPRYKIIEKRQSVAFWCNPISGHATLYWYQQILGQGPKLLIQFQNNGVVDDSQLPKDRFSAERLKGVDSTLKIQPAKLEDSAVYLCASSPFGLAGGRYNEQFFGPGTRLTVL.

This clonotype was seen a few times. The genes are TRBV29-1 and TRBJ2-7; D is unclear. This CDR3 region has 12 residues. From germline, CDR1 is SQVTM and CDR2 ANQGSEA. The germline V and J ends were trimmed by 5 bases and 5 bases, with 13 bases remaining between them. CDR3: CSVRAGRDEQYF. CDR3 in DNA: TGCAGCGTTCGTGCAGGACGGGACGAGCAGTACTTC.

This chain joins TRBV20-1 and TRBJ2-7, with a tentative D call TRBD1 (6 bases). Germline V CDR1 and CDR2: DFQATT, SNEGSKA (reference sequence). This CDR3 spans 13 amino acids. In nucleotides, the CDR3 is TGCACCCCAGGGGCCCTTGGTTTCTACGAGCAGTACTTC. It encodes CTPGALGFYEQYF.

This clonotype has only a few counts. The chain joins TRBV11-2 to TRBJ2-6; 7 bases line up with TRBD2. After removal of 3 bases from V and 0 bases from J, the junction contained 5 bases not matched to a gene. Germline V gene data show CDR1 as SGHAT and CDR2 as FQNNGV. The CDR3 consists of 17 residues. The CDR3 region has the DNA TGTGCCAGCAGCTTCCGGGGCGGGAGCTCTGGGGCCAACGTCCTGACTTTC. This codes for CASSFRGGSSGANVLTF.

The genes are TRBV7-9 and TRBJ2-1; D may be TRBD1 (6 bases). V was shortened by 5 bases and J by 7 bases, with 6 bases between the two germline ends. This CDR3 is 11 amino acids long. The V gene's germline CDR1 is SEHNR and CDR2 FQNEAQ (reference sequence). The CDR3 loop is CASSRGNEQFF. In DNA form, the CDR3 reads TGTGCCAGCAGCAGGGGGAATGAGCAGTTCTTC.

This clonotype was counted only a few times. Here the CDR3 DNA reads TGTGCCAGCAGTATCTTGCACGGGTACAATGAGCAGTTCTTC. Translating it yields CASSILHGYNEQFF. V usage is TRBV6-2 or TRBV6-3 and J usage is TRBJ2-1; unclear D gene. The CDR3 covers 14 residues. Trimming stripped 5 bases from V and 4 bases from J, with 12 bases between. Germline V gives CDR1 MNHEY, CDR2 SVGEGT.

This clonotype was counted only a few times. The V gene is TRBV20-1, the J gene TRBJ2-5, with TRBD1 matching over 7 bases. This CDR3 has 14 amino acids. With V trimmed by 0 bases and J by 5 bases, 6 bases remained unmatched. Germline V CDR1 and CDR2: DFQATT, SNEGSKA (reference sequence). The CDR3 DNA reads TGCAGTGCTAGAGATCTGCTCAGGGGGGAGACCCAGTACTTC. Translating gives CSARDLLRGETQYF.

For the CDR3, the DNA is TGTGCCAGCAGCCTAGGGCTAGCGGGAGGGGTTGATGAGCAGTTCTTC. It codes for CASSLGLAGGVDEQFF. The chain carries TRBV7-3 and TRBJ2-1; 12 bases agree with TRBD2. The germline V gene has CDR1 SGHTA and CDR2 FQGTGA. After removal of 5 bases from V and 8 bases from J, the junction contained 10 bases not matched to a gene. The CDR3 covers 16 residues.

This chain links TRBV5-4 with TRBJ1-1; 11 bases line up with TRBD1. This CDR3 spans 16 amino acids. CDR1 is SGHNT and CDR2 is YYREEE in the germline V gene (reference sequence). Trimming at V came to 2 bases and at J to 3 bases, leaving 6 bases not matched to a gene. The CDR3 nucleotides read TGTGCCAGCAGCTTTTGGACAGGGGGCTTCGACACTGAAGCTTTCTTT. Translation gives CASSFWTGGFDTEAFF.

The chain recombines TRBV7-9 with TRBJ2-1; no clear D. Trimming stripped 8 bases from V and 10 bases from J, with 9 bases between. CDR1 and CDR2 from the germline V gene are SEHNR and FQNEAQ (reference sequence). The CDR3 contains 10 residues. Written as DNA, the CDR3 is TGTGCCAGCGGGCTAGTGGAGCAGTTCTTC. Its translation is CASGLVEQFF.